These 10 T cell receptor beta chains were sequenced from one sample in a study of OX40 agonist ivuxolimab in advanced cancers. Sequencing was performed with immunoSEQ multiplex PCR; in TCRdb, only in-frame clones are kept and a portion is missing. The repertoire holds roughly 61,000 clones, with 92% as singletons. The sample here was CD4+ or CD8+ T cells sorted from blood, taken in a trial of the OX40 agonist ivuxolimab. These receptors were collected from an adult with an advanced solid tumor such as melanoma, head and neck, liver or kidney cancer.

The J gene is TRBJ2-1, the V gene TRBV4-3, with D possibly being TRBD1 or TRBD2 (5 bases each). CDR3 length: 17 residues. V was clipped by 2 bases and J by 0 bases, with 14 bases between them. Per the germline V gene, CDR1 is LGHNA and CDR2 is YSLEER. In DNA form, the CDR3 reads TGCGCCAGCAGCCAAACCGGGACCGAAGGCTCCTACAATGAGCAGTTCTTC. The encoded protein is CASSQTGTEGSYNEQFF.

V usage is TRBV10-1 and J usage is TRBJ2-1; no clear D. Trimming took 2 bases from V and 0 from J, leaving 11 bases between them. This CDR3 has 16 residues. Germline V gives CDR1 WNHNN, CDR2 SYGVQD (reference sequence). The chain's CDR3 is CASSETCTTSYNEQFF. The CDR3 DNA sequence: TGCGCCAGCAGTGAGACGTGTACAACCTCCTACAATGAGCAGTTCTTC.

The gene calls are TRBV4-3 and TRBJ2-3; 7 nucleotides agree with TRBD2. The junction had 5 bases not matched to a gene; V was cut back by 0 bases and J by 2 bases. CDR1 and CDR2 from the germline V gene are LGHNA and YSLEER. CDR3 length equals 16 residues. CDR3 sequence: CASSQEPSGTTDTQYF. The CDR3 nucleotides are TGCGCCAGCAGCCAAGAGCCTAGCGGAACCACAGATACGCAGTATTTT.

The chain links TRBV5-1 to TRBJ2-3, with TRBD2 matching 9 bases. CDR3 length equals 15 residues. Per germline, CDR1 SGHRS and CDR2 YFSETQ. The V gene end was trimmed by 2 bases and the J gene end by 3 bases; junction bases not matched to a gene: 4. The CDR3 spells CASSFSGRTTDTQYF. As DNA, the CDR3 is TGCGCCAGCAGCTTTAGCGGGAGAACGACAGATACGCAGTATTTT.

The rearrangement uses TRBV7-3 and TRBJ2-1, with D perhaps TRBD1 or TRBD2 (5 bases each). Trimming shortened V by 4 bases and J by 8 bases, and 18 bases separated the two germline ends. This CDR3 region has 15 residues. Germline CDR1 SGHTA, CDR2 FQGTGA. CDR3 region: CASSSFGGFGDEQFF. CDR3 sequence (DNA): TGTGCCAGCAGCTCGTTTGGGGGTTTTGGCGATGAGCAGTTCTTC.

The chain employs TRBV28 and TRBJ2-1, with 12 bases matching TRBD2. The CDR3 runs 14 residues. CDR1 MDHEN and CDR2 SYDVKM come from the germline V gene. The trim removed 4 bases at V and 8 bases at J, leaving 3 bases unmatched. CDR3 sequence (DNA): TGTGCCAGCAGTTATGGACTAGCGGGATATGAGCAGTTCTTC. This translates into CASSYGLAGYEQFF. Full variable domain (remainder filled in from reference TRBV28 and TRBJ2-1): DVKVTQSSRYLVKRTGEKVFLECVQDMDHENMFWYRQDPGLGLRLIYFSYDVKMKEKGDIPEGYSVSREKKERFSLILESASTNQTSMYLCASSYGLAGYEQFFGPGTRLTVL.

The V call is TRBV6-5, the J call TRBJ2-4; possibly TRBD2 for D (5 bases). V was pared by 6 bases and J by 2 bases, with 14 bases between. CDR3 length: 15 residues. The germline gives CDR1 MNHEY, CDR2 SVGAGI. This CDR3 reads CASSPFWETKNIQYF. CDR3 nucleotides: TGTGCCAGCAGCCCGTTCTGGGAGACCAAAAACATTCAGTACTTC.

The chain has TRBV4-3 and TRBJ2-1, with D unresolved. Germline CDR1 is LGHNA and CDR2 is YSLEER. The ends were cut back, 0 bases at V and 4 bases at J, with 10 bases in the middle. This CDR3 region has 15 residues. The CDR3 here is CASSQDATKYNEQFF. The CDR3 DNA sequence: TGCGCCAGCAGCCAAGATGCCACTAAATACAATGAGCAGTTCTTC.

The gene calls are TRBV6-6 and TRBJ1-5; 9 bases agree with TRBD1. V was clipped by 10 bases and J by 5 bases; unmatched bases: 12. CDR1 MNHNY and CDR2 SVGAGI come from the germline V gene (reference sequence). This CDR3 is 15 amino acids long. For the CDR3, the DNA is TGTGCCACCGGGTGGAGGACAGGGGTCCATCAGCCCCAGCATTTT. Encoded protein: CATGWRTGVHQPQHF.

CDR3 bases: TGTGCCAGCAGCGTAATCTCCTACGAGCAGTACTTC. It is translated as CASSVISYEQYF. The chain recombines TRBV13 with TRBJ2-7; D unresolved. The ends were cut back, 5 bases at V and 0 bases at J, with 5 bases in the middle. Germline lookup yields CDR1 PRHDT and CDR2 FYEKMQ (reference sequence). CDR3 length: 12 residues.